This T cell receptor beta chain was observed in a study of tumor-infiltrating lymphocytes in primary liver carcinoma. Germline-derived CDR1 and CDR2 are MNHNY and SVGAGI (reference sequence). Trimming took off 2 bases at V and 14 bases at J, with 18 bases between the two ends. The CDR3 length is 13 residues. A constant-region primer served to make TCR beta cDNA from around 540 ng total RNA. For TCR beta, libraries were produced by three nested multiplex PCR rounds using slightly modified ARM-PCR. A C-beta reverse primer was combined with TRBV1-TRBV30 forward primers in the first two PCR rounds, and each round had about 10 cycles. TCRdb used MiXCR to reprocess the multiplex PCR reads, holding one entry per CDR3 protein. Found here are around 99,000 distinct CDR3 sequences, 68% of them singletons; the top ten hold under 30%. Unsorted bulk tissue of about 19-31 mg yielded co-extracted RNA and DNA. Remarks on this clonotype: The antigen is unknown.

Study-level points and caveats: Between tumor regions, pairs overlapped more than tumor-adjacent and tumor-blood pairs did.

This clonotype originated in a middle-aged man with primary liver carcinoma and hepatitis B virus infection. The chain joins TRBV6-6 to TRBJ1-1; D ambiguous. Sequencing used tumor-adjacent normal liver tissue. CDR3 DNA: TGTGCCAGCAGTTACCTGGGAGGAGATGAAGTCTTCTTT. This sequence encodes CASSYLGGDEVFF.